This TCR beta chain is from a study of persistence of HIV-infected CD4 T cells. Study-wide context: Antigen stimulation activated a lower proportion of cells, more of them memory, than anti-CD3/anti-CD28 stimulation. Broader study findings: TCR analyses could not target the rare provirus-carrying CMV-responding cells.

The libraries were made with immunoSEQ version 4 in survey mode. TCRdb's table, derived via immunoSEQ multiplex PCR, lists solely in-frame clones and lacks some. The sample gives about 40,000 clones, roughly 86% of which show up once; approximately 1.3% is in the top ten. The ends lost 0 bases at V and 3 bases at J; junction bases unmatched: 2. The CDR3 is made up of 15 amino acids. Germline assignment: CDR1 SGHNT and CDR2 YENEEA. Notes on this clone: Its antigen is as yet unknown.

Nonspecific anti-CD3/anti-CD28 bead stimulation represents the broad CD4+ T cell repertoire. Sorting of responding CD4+ T cells relied on upregulated CD40 ligand together with CD69. This receptor was obtained from an adult man with HIV who was CMV-seropositive. The chain couples TRBV11-3 to TRBJ1-1; the match to TRBD1 covers 9 bases. The source material was CD4+ T cells sorted from PBMCs after roughly 20-hour stimulation, sampled from a patient who received antiretroviral therapy. The CDR3 here is CASSLEGTGYTEAFF. The CDR3 DNA sequence: TGTGCCAGCAGCTTAGAGGGGACAGGGTACACTGAAGCTTTCTTT.